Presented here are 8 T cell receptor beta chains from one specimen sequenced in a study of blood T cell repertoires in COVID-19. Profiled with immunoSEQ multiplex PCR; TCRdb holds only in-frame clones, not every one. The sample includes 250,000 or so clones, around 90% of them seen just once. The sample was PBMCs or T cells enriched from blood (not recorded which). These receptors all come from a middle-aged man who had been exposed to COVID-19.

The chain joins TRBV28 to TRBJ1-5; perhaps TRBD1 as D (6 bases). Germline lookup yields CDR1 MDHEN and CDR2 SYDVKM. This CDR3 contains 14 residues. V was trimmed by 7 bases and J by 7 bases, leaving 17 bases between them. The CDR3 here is CASMNSGGGQPQHF. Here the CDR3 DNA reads TGTGCCAGCATGAATTCGGGGGGCGGCCAGCCCCAGCATTTT.

The CDR3 coding sequence is TGTGCCAGCAGCTCGGATCTTGGGACAGGTGAAGCTTTCTTT. As protein: CASSSDLGTGEAFF. This chain joins TRBV5-4 and TRBJ1-1; 8 nucleotides agree with TRBD1. The length of the CDR3 is 14 residues. V shed 3 bases, J shed 7 bases, and the junction held 8 bases outside the gene matches. Germline V CDR1 and CDR2: SGHNT, YYREEE (reference sequence).

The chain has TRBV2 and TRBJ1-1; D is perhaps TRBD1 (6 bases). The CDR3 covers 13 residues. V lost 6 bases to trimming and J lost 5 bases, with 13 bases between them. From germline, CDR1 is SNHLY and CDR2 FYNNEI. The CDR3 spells CASSLRTGTEAFF. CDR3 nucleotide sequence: TGTGCCAGCAGCTTACGAACAGGGACTGAAGCTTTCTTT.

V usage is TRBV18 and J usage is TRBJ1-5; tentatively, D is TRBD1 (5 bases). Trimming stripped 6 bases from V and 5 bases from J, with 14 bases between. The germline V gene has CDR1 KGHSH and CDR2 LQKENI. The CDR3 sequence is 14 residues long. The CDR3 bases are TGTGCCAGCTCCCCCGGCAGGGCAGATCAGCCCCAGCATTTT. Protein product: CASSPGRADQPQHF.

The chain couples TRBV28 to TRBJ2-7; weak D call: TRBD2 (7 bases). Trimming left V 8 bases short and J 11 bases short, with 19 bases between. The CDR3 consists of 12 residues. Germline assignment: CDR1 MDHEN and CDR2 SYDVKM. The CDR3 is CASLPMGGQKYF. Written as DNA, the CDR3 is TGTGCCAGCTTGCCTATGGGGGGGCAGAAGTACTTC.

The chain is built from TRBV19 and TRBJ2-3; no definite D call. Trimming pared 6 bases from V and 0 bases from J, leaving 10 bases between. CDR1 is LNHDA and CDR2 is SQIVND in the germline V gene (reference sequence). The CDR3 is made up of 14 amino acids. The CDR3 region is CASRPESSTDTQYF. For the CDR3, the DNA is TGTGCCAGTAGACCCGAGTCGAGCACAGATACGCAGTATTTT.

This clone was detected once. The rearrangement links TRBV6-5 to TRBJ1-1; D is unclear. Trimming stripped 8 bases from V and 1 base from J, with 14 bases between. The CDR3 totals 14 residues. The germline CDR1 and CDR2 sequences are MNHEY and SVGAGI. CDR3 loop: CASRQGQQNTEAFF. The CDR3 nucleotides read TGTGCCAGCCGACAAGGTCAGCAGAACACTGAAGCTTTCTTT.

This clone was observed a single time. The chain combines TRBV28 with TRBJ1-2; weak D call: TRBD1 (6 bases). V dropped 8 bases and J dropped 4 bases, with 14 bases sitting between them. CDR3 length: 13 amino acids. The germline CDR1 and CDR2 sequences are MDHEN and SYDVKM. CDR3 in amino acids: CASLRGRGYGYTF. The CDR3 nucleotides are TGTGCCAGCCTCAGAGGCAGGGGCTATGGCTACACCTTC.